The clone carrying this TCR beta chain showed up just once. Antigen specificity is unknown. Assay: immunoSEQ multiplex PCR; the TCRdb copy retains only in-frame clones and omits some. Of about 370,000 clones listed, approximately 89% were seen once; the top ten hold about 2%. Treatment specified: 19 received Ad26.COV2.S at low or high dose, single or two shots; several received placebo; per-sample allocation not given. Following the first vaccine or placebo injection, samples were taken on day 63. Adults aged 18-55 years in Boston included the donor. Vaccination used an Ad26 vector expressing Wuhan-strain SARS-CoV-2 spike. These data are taken from a study of Ad26.COV2.S vaccination and SARS-CoV-2 variants. Study-wide findings and caveats: Assessments of TCR breadth and depth may have underestimated the total T cell responses.

The CDR3 loop spans 16 amino acids. Germline V lookup: CDR1 SGDLS, CDR2 YYNGEE. V lost 0 bases to trimming and J lost 7 bases; unmatched junction nucleotides: 9. V is TRBV9 and J is TRBJ2-4, with 8 bases lining up with TRBD1. This specimen was peripheral blood, taken in a trial of Ad26.COV2.S vaccine versus placebo. The TCR comes from a person aged 18-60 years who received the Ad26.COV2.S COVID-19 vaccine or a placebo. The CDR3 bases are TGTGCCAGCAGCGTAGATGGGACAGGCGGTCTCAACATTCAGTACTTC. This codes for CASSVDGTGGLNIQYF. The full variable domain, with the rest looked up from reference TRBV9 and TRBJ2-4, is DSGVTQTPKHLITATGQRVTLRCSPRSGDLSVYWYQQSLDQGLQFLIQYYNGEERAKGNILERFSAQQFPDLHSELNLSSLELGDSALYFCASSVDGTGGLNIQYFGAGTRLSVL.